Listed below are T cell receptor beta chains from one sample, sequenced in a study of control samples from healthy donors and cancer patients. The table came from immunoSEQ multiplex PCR; TCRdb's copy has only in-frame clones and leaves some out. The top ten hold 1.5% to 2% of the sample, which has some 120,000 clones, roughly 87% seen once. The specimen was blood. Receptors originate from a man aged 18 to 30 in good health. CDR3s include the opening cysteine and the closing phenylalanine or tryptophan. A D gene is named only where the DNA matches it firmly. Not every row has a clone size; where given, it reads once, few, many or a size class.

d_call	clone_size	v_call	j_call	cdr3_nt	cdr3_aa
TRBD2	-	TRBV6-4	TRBJ2-1	TGTGCCAGCAGTGCAGCGGGAGGGGCATACAATGAGCAGTTCTTC	CASSAAGGAYNEQFF
-	-	TRBV11-2	TRBJ2-7	TGTGCCACCCATCGAGGGGACCACGAGCAGTACTTC	CATHRGDHEQYF
TRBD1	few	TRBV18	TRBJ1-5	TGTGCCAGCTCACCGGGTTCAGGGGGGAGCAATCAGCCCCAGCATTTT	CASSPGSGGSNQPQHF
-	-	TRBV30	TRBJ2-1	TGTGCCTCCTCAGGGGCTAGTGTACCCAATGAGCAGTTCTTC	CASSGASVPNEQFF
-	-	TRBV6-4	TRBJ2-3	TGTGCCAGCAGTGAACGGCTAGCAGATACGCAGTATTTT	CASSERLADTQYF
-	-	TRBV4-3	TRBJ1-4	TGCGCCAGCAGCCAAGTCGTTGGACATAGCAATGAAAAACTGTTTTTT	CASSQVVGHSNEKLFF
-	once	TRBV30	TRBJ1-6	TGTGCCTGGAGCTCTAATTCACCCCTCCACTTT	CAWSSNSPLHF
-	-	TRBV6-2/TRBV6-3	TRBJ2-1	TGTGCCAGCAGTTACTTAGCGGAGCTCATCTACAATGAGCAGTTCTTC	CASSYLAELIYNEQFF
-	-	TRBV7-3	TRBJ1-2	TGTGCCAGCAGCTACCTGGAGGGCAGTGGCTACACCTTC	CASSYLEGSGYTF
-	once	TRBV3-1/TRBV3-2	TRBJ2-3	TGTGCCAGCAGCCAAGAAGGTCAACGGAGAACAGATACGCAGTATTTT	CASSQEGQRRTDTQYF
TRBD1	once	TRBV19	TRBJ2-6	TGTGCCAGTCTGGACAGGAGGTCTGGGGCCAACGTCCTGACTTTC	CASLDRRSGANVLTF
-	once	TRBV3-1/TRBV3-2	TRBJ1-2	TGTGCCAGCAGCCTTTCCCTGAGCGGCTACACCTTC	CASSLSLSGYTF
TRBD1	-	TRBV12-5	TRBJ2-1	TGTGCTAGTGGTGCCCCAGACAGGGTAGTAAGAGATGAGCAGTTCTTC	CASGAPDRVVRDEQFF
TRBD1	few	TRBV29-1	TRBJ2-1	TGCAGCGTCCCGAAGGGGACAGGGGGTTCTAATGAGCAGTTCTTC	CSVPKGTGGSNEQFF
-	few	TRBV5-1	TRBJ2-7	TGCGCCAGCAGCTTAAGGAGCTCCTACGAGCAGTACTTC	CASSLRSSYEQYF
TRBD2	-	TRBV4-2	TRBJ2-7	TGTGCCAGCAGCCAAGATAGACTCGGACTAGCGGGGTTCTACGAGCAGTACTTC	CASSQDRLGLAGFYEQYF
-	-	TRBV19	TRBJ1-5	TGTGCCAGTAGTGCGATCACAGGGTCTAGCAATCAGCCCCAGCATTTT	CASSAITGSSNQPQHF
-	-	TRBV5-8	TRBJ1-5	TGTGCCAGCAGCTTGGGCCAGCCCCAGCATTTT	CASSLGQPQHF
TRBD2	-	TRBV7-2	TRBJ2-1	TGTGCCAGCAGCCCTAGCGGGAGTACCTACAATGAGCAGTTCTTC	CASSPSGSTYNEQFF
-	-	TRBV6-5	TRBJ2-7	TGTGCCATCCCGGGACGGATTTTCTACGAGCAGTACTTC	CAIPGRIFYEQYF
-	-	TRBV27	TRBJ2-7	TGTGCCAGCAGTTTAGGGGACGTCTCCTACGAGCAGTACTTC	CASSLGDVSYEQYF
TRBD2	-	TRBV7-3	TRBJ2-2	TGTGCCAGCAGTCCAACCGGGACTACAACCGGGGAGCTGTTTTTT	CASSPTGTTTGELFF
-	-	TRBV5-1	TRBJ2-2	TGCGCCAGCAGCTCCCTGGGGGGAGTAGGAACCGGGGAGCTGTTTTTT	CASSSLGGVGTGELFF
-	-	TRBV5-6	TRBJ2-7	TGTGCCAGCAGCCCGGAGGGAATTTCCTACGAGCAGTACTTC	CASSPEGISYEQYF
TRBD1	-	TRBV19	TRBJ2-1	TGTGCCAGTAGCCTGGGACAGGGAAGACCTGAGCAGTTCTTC	CASSLGQGRPEQFF
TRBD1	-	TRBV7-8	TRBJ2-4	TGTGCCAGCAGCTTCGGACAGGGGGCGCTTGGCAAAAACATTCAGTACTTC	CASSFGQGALGKNIQYF
-	once	TRBV3-1/TRBV3-2	TRBJ1-6	TGTGCCAGCAGCCATGGAGGGGAGAGTTCACCCCTCCACTTT	CASSHGGESSPLHF
TRBD2	once	TRBV4-3	TRBJ2-1	TGCGCCAGCAGCCAAACTAGCGGGAGTTACAATGAGCAGTTCTTC	CASSQTSGSYNEQFF
-	-	TRBV6-4	TRBJ1-5	TGTGCCAGCAGTGACGTGGAGGGTGGGCAGCCCCAGCATTTT	CASSDVEGGQPQHF
TRBD1	-	TRBV18	TRBJ2-7	TGTGCCAGCTCATCAGGGTCCGGACAGGGAATCTACGGGCAGTACTTC	CASSSGSGQGIYGQYF
-	-	TRBV6-6	TRBJ1-1	TGTGCCAGCAGATTTCGGGACACTGAAGCTTTCTTT	CASRFRDTEAFF
-	-	TRBV15	TRBJ1-2	TGTGCCACCAGCAGAGGCCCGGGTAGTTATGGCTACACCTTC	CATSRGPGSYGYTF
TRBD2	medium-sized	TRBV6-4	TRBJ2-3	TGTGCCAGCAGTGAATTAGCGGGAGAAACAGATACGCAGTATTTT	CASSELAGETDTQYF
TRBD2	-	TRBV9	TRBJ2-7	TGTGCCAGCAGCACCGGCATAGCGGGAAGGGTCCCCTACGAGCAGTACTTC	CASSTGIAGRVPYEQYF
-	-	TRBV19	TRBJ2-2	TGTGCCAGTAGTATAGTCCCTCTAGAAGCCGGGGAGCTGTTTTTT	CASSIVPLEAGELFF
-	-	TRBV27	TRBJ2-4	TGTGCCAGCAGTTTCTTTCGAGGGGTAGGCAAAAACATTCAGTACTTC	CASSFFRGVGKNIQYF
TRBD1	-	TRBV5-1	TRBJ2-3	TGCGCCAGCAGCCTTGACAGGGCGGGTACGCAGTATTTT	CASSLDRAGTQYF
TRBD1	-	TRBV19	TRBJ2-7	TGTGCCAGTAGTCGGGACAGGGGGTACGAGCAGTACTTC	CASSRDRGYEQYF
-	-	TRBV5-4	TRBJ2-1	TGTGCCAGCAGCTTGTTAGGGTTATCGGGGAATGAGCAGTTCTTC	CASSLLGLSGNEQFF
TRBD2	-	TRBV5-6	TRBJ2-5	TGTGCCAGCAGCTTAAAGGGTAGCGGGTCCCAGTACTTC	CASSLKGSGSQYF
TRBD1	few	TRBV3-1/TRBV3-2	TRBJ1-2	TGTGCCAGCAGCCCCCTATCAGACAGGGGACCCTATGGCTACACCTTC	CASSPLSDRGPYGYTF
-	-	TRBV5-4	TRBJ2-7	TGTGCCAGCAGCCTGGGGGCCTTAGGCTACGAGCAGTACTTC	CASSLGALGYEQYF
-	-	TRBV27	TRBJ1-1	TGTGCCAGCAGTTTACGTCACCAGAACACTGAAGCTTTCTTT	CASSLRHQNTEAFF
-	-	TRBV6-6	TRBJ2-1	TGTGCCACCGGGGGAGCCTCCAATGAGCAGTTCTTC	CATGGASNEQFF